This TCR beta chain was obtained from a study of T cells in Graves' hyperthyroidism and ophthalmopathy. This CDR3 region has 15 residues. Germline V gene lookup returns CDR1 PRHDT and CDR2 FYEKMQ (reference sequence). Study-level points and caveats: Ophthalmopathy, as predicted by the model, came a median about six months after the prediction.

Criteria for exclusion of patients were uncontrolled infection, other autoimmune disease, pregnancy or lactation. For this clonotype: Its target is not known. The junction and the germline gene differ at one end; a read error may be behind it.

The CDR3 regions of TCR beta were amplified from RNA transcripts. Using the HTBI primer set, a first-round RT-PCR was run on the TCR CDR3. One entry per CDR3 protein, called by TCRdb with MiXCR from the multiplex PCR reads. The table has about 620,000 distinct CDR3 sequences, around 16% seen once; the top ten hold 3% to 4%. The J gene is TRBJ2-7, the V gene TRBV13; TRBD2 aligns across 10 bases. The sequencing input was blood. The source of this sequence is a young woman with Graves' hyperthyroidism. The CDR3 loop is CASSLGLAGNYVQYF. In DNA form, the CDR3 reads TGTGCCAGCAGCTTAGGACTAGCGGGAAACTACGTGCAGTACTTC.